A selection of T cell receptor beta chains follows, all from one sample in a study of CD8 T cells in Susac syndrome. TCRdb re-analysed the immunoSEQ multiplex PCR reads in MiXCR, keeping a single row per CDR3 protein. The data hold roughly 200,000 distinct CDR3 sequences, with 90% to 95% observed a single time. Sequences were obtained from CD4+ T cells from PBMCs. All receptors derive from a human donor with Susac syndrome. Both conserved end residues are part of each CDR3. The D gene is left open where the match is weak. Only part of the rows carry a size: once, few, many, or a class if the clone is expanded.

j_gene: TRBJ1-1
abundance: -
v_gene: TRBV5-6
d_gene: -
CDR3nt: TGTGCCAGCAGCTATGGGACTCCTTACAGAGTTGAAGCTTTCTTT
CDR3aa: CASSYGTPYRVEAFF

j_gene: TRBJ2-7
abundance: -
v_gene: TRBV18
d_gene: -
CDR3nt: TGTGCCAGCTCACCACGCACAGGTATCTACGAGCAGTACTTC
CDR3aa: CASSPRTGIYEQYF

j_gene: TRBJ1-1
abundance: -
v_gene: TRBV29-1
d_gene: -
CDR3nt: TGCAGCGTTGCGCAATCTGGGCTTACTGAAGCTTTCTTT
CDR3aa: CSVAQSGLTEAFF

j_gene: TRBJ2-7
abundance: -
v_gene: TRBV6-2/TRBV6-3
d_gene: -
CDR3nt: TGTGCCAGCAAACAACCGGGACGGCCGGGTGAGCAGTACTTC
CDR3aa: CASKQPGRPGEQYF

j_gene: TRBJ2-1
abundance: -
v_gene: TRBV24-1
d_gene: -
CDR3nt: TGTGCCACCAGTGATCCAGGGGCCTACAATGAGCAGTTCTTC
CDR3aa: CATSDPGAYNEQFF

j_gene: TRBJ2-3
abundance: once
v_gene: TRBV20-1
d_gene: -
CDR3nt: TGCAGTGCTCCAACTCCCGGGGATACGCAGTATTTT
CDR3aa: CSAPTPGDTQYF

j_gene: TRBJ2-7
abundance: -
v_gene: TRBV6-2/TRBV6-3
d_gene: -
CDR3nt: TGTGCCAGCAGTTACAACCGGTGGGGTATCAACTACGAGCAGTACTTC
CDR3aa: CASSYNRWGINYEQYF

j_gene: TRBJ1-5
abundance: -
v_gene: TRBV24-1
d_gene: -
CDR3nt: TGTGCCACCAGTGATCCCCGACAAGGAAACAATCAGCCCCAGCATTTT
CDR3aa: CATSDPRQGNNQPQHF

j_gene: TRBJ2-1
abundance: -
v_gene: TRBV18
d_gene: -
CDR3nt: TGTGCCAGCTCACCAGTGGAACTCAAATACAATGAGCAGTTCTTC
CDR3aa: CASSPVELKYNEQFF

j_gene: TRBJ1-6
abundance: once
v_gene: TRBV30
d_gene: TRBD1
CDR3nt: TGTGCCTGGGACAGGGGTGAATCACCCCTCCACTTT
CDR3aa: CAWDRGESPLHF

j_gene: TRBJ1-5
abundance: -
v_gene: TRBV6-1
d_gene: -
CDR3nt: TGTGCCAGCAGTGAAGAGAAGATTCCCAATCAGCCCCAGCATTTT
CDR3aa: CASSEEKIPNQPQHF

j_gene: TRBJ2-7
abundance: -
v_gene: TRBV3-1
d_gene: -
CDR3nt: TGTGCCAGCACACGGGGCTTCCCTTCCTACGAGCAGTACTTC
CDR3aa: CASTRGFPSYEQYF

j_gene: TRBJ2-3
abundance: -
v_gene: TRBV2
d_gene: -
CDR3nt: TGTGCCAGCCTAGCATCTAGCACAGATACGCAGTATTTT
CDR3aa: CASLASSTDTQYF

j_gene: TRBJ2-7
abundance: -
v_gene: TRBV3-1
d_gene: -
CDR3nt: TGTGCCAGCAGCCGCACAGTGAACTCCTACGAGCAGTACTTC
CDR3aa: CASSRTVNSYEQYF

j_gene: TRBJ2-1
abundance: -
v_gene: TRBV27
d_gene: -
CDR3nt: TGTGCCAGCAGTTTTAGGAGGAGCTCCTACAATGAGGGGCAGTTCTTC
CDR3aa: CASSFRRSSYNEGQFF

j_gene: TRBJ1-1
abundance: -
v_gene: TRBV5-6
d_gene: -
CDR3nt: TGTGCCAGCAGCTGGGGAACCACTGAAGCTTTCTTT
CDR3aa: CASSWGTTEAFF

j_gene: TRBJ1-1
abundance: -
v_gene: TRBV12-3/TRBV12-4
d_gene: -
CDR3nt: TGTGCCAGCAGTCGCACACGGGGGGACACTGAAGCTTTCTTT
CDR3aa: CASSRTRGDTEAFF